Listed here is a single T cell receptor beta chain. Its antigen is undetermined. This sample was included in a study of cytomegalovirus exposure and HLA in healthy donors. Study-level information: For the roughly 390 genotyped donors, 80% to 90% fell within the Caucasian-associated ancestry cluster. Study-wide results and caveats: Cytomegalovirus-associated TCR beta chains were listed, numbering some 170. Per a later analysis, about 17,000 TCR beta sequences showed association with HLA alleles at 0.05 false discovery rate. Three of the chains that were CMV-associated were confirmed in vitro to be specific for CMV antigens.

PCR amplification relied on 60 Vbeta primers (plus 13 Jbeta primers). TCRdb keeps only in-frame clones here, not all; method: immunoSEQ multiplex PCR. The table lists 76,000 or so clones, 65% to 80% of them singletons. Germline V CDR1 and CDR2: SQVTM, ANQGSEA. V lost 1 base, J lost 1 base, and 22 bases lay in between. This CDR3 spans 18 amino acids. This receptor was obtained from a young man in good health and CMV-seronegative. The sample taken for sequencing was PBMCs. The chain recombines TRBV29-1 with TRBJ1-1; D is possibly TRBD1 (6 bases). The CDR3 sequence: CSVEVGSYRARANTEAFF. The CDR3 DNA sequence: TGCAGCGTTGAAGTTGGATCCTACAGGGCCCGCGCGAACACTGAAGCTTTCTTT.